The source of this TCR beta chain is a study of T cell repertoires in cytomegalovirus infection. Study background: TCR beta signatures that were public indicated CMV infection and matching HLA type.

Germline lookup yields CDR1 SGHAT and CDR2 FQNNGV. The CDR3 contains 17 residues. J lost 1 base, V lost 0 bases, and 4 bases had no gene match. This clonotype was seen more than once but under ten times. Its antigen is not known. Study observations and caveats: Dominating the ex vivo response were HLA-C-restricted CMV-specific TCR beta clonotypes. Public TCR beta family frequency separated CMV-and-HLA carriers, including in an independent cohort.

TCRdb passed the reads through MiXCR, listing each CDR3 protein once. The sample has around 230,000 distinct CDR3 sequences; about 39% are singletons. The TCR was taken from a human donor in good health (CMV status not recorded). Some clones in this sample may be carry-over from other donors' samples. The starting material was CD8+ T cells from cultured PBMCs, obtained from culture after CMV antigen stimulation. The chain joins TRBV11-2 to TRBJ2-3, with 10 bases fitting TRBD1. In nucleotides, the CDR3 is TGTGCCAGCAGCTTAGAGTACGGGACAGGGGGCACAGATACGCAGTATTTT. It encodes CASSLEYGTGGTDTQYF.